The 8 T cell receptor beta chains in this list originate from one sample, sequenced in a study of blood T cell repertoires in COVID-19. Some clones are missing from TCRdb's copy, which holds only in-frame ones; the method was immunoSEQ multiplex PCR. This sample has fewer than 50,000 clones; roughly 84% occur once, and the top ten carry about 31%. Sequences were obtained from peripheral blood. The receptor source for this set is a man between 65 and 85 years old with active COVID-19.

The chain links TRBV19 to TRBJ1-2, with 12 bases matching TRBD1. Per germline, CDR1 LNHDA and CDR2 SQIVND (reference sequence). Losses at the gene ends were 5 bases for V and 5 bases for J; bases not matched to a gene: 9. CDR3 length: 16 amino acids. As DNA, the CDR3 is TGTGCCAGTAGTTTGAGGGGACAGGGGGCGAATTATGGCTACACCTTC. Translation: CASSLRGQGANYGYTF.

CDR3 coding DNA: TGTGCCAGCACTCCCCTCAGGACTAGCCTCGGAAGGGAGCAGTTCTTC. Encoded protein: CASTPLRTSLGREQFF. The chain recombines TRBV28 with TRBJ2-1; 8 positions match TRBD2. The germline V gene encodes CDR1 MDHEN and CDR2 SYDVKM. CDR3 length: 16 amino acids. V lost 7 bases, J lost 10 bases, and 18 bases stayed unmatched.

This clone was seen just once. This rearrangement joins TRBV11-1 to TRBJ2-5; D not certain. Germline CDR1 reads SGHAT; CDR2 reads FQDESV (reference sequence). Trimming cost V 2 bases and J 2 bases, with 9 bases left between them. This CDR3 contains 14 residues. CDR3 in DNA: TGTGCCAGCAGCTTACACAGAGAGCAAGAGACCCAGTACTTC. It codes for CASSLHREQETQYF.

The chain employs TRBV5-1 and TRBJ1-6; TRBD1 is a possible D gene (6 bases). The CDR3 is made up of 16 amino acids. The V end was cut by 4 bases, the J end by 5 bases, with 16 bases between. Germline lookup yields CDR1 SGHRS and CDR2 YFSETQ. CDR3 bases: TGCGCCAGCAGCCGACAACGGACAGAAAATAATTCACCCCTCCACTTT. Translated, it gives CASSRQRTENNSPLHF. Full variable domain (outside the CDR3, taken from reference TRBV5-1 and TRBJ1-6): KAGVTQTPRYLIKTRGQQVTLSCSPISGHRSVSWYQQTPGQGLQFLFEYFSETQRNKGNFPGRFSGRQFSNSRSEMNVSTLELGDSALYLCASSRQRTENNSPLHFGNGTRLTVT.

The CDR3 loop reads CASSIGPGMGTEAFF. The CDR3 DNA follows: TGTGCCAGTAGTATAGGCCCGGGTATGGGCACTGAAGCTTTCTTT. The genes are TRBV19 and TRBJ1-1; D is unclear. The CDR3 loop spans 15 amino acids. The V gene lost 1 base and the J gene lost 4 bases, with 13 bases spanning the gap. Germline V gene data show CDR1 as LNHDA and CDR2 as SQIVND (reference sequence).

This clone appeared a single time. This chain connects TRBV9 to TRBJ1-6; TRBD1 is a possible D gene (5 bases). The CDR3 contains 13 residues. In germline, CDR1 is SGDLS, CDR2 YYNGEE. Trimming pared 2 bases from V and 7 bases from J, leaving 7 bases between. The CDR3 loop is CASSVTGNSPLHF. CDR3 DNA: TGTGCCAGCAGCGTCACAGGAAATTCACCCCTCCACTTT.

There are a few counts of this clone. In DNA, the CDR3 is TGCGCCAGCAGCCAAGATCAGGGGATATGGGAAAAACTGTTTTTT. Amino acids: CASSQDQGIWEKLFF. This chain connects TRBV4-3 to TRBJ1-4, with D possibly being TRBD1 (6 bases). The CDR3 is 15 amino acids. Trimming left V 0 bases short and J 8 bases short, with 13 bases between. CDR1 LGHNA and CDR2 YSLEER come from the germline V gene.

The J gene is TRBJ2-5, the V gene TRBV7-8; TRBD2 matches at 16 bases. Trimming took 4 bases from V and 4 from J; bases not matched to a gene: 9. The CDR3 loop spans 18 amino acids. CDR1 and CDR2 (germline): SGHVS, FQNEAQ. The CDR3 loop reads CASSSGTSGGAILETQYF. CDR3 DNA: TGTGCCAGCAGCTCCGGGACTAGCGGGGGGGCCATTCTAGAGACCCAGTACTTC.